Presented here are 26 T cell receptor beta chains from one specimen sequenced in a study of beta chain features in type 1 diabetes (dated by TCRdb to 2016 to 2019). Library creation used the immunoSEQ multiplex PCR assay. All of the isolated RNA was reverse transcribed with the High Capacity cDNA Reverse Transcription Kit, so expressed TCRB transcripts were sequenced. Entries here come from immuneACCESS through TCRdb and include only in-frame sequences with V and J called. Some clones fail to appear in such tables; in the studies checked, an unresolved V gene covers under half of the shortfall, and the cause of the remainder is unknown. A total of about 290,000 clones appear in this sample, around 7.8% of them only once. The ten top clones hold more than 1% of the sample. Sequencing was performed on central memory CD4+ T cells from blood. The receptor source for this set is a woman younger than 35 in good health.

The table lists this clone with many counts. The rearrangement links TRBV4-1 to TRBJ2-4; D is possibly TRBD2 (5 bases). The CDR3 runs to 17 residues. Germline CDR1 is MGHRA and CDR2 is YSYEKL. V lost 0 bases and J 1 base, leaving 13 bases between the germline ends. In DNA, the CDR3 is TGCGCCAGCAGCCAAGATCGCCGGGGATCGGCCAAAAACATTCAGTACTTC. Protein product: CASSQDRRGSAKNIQYF.

The table lists this clone with a few counts. The chain employs TRBV27 and TRBJ2-7; no firm D call. Germline V gene lookup returns CDR1 MNHEY and CDR2 SMNVEV (reference sequence). V shed 7 bases and J shed 0 bases, with 16 bases lying between them. The CDR3 length is 15 residues. In nucleotides, the CDR3 is TGTGCCAGCACTCCGGCGGAGCGAGTCTCCTACGAGCAGTACTTC. Translated: CASTPAERVSYEQYF.

This clone was counted between two and nine times. The chain carries TRBV29-1 and TRBJ1-2, with D possibly being TRBD1 (5 bases). Germline values: CDR1 SQVTM, CDR2 ANQGSEA. V was pared by 0 bases and J by 8 bases, with 7 bases between. The CDR3 covers 11 residues. In nucleotides, the CDR3 is TGCAGCGTTGAAGAGAACAGGGGCTACACCTTC. This gives the protein CSVEENRGYTF.

This clone was detected only a few times. The chain employs TRBV6-7 and TRBJ1-5; no definite D call. TRBV6-7 is given ORF status, its function remaining uncertain. V gave up 6 bases and J gave up 3 bases, with 9 bases separating them. CDR3 length: 13 residues. The CDR3 DNA reads TGTGCCAGCAGGGAGACGTCCAATCAGCCCCAGCATTTT. It specifies CASRETSNQPQHF.

This clone turned up a few times. V gene TRBV5-1 combines with J gene TRBJ1-1; TRBD1 aligns across 7 bases. The CDR3 covers 13 residues. Germline-derived CDR1 and CDR2 are SGHRS and YFSETQ. The J segment lost 1 base and the V segment lost 4 bases, leaving 1 base of the junction unmatched. CDR3 in amino acids: CASSRTGNTEAFF. The CDR3 DNA reads as TGCGCCAGCAGCCGGACAGGGAACACTGAAGCTTTCTTT.

This clone came up a few times. The rearrangement joins TRBV6-5 to TRBJ1-2; no reliable D call. The germline V gene has CDR1 MNHEY and CDR2 SVGAGI. The CDR3 has 13 residues. Trimming cost V 6 bases and J 5 bases, with 13 bases left between them. The CDR3 loop reads CASSPPGGYGYTF. CDR3 sequence (DNA): TGTGCCAGCAGCCCCCCGGGAGGATATGGCTACACCTTC.

This clone was seen a few times. This chain joins TRBV7-2 and TRBJ1-6; D is perhaps TRBD1 (6 bases). The CDR3 contains 16 residues. The germline CDR1 and CDR2 sequences are SGHTA and FQGNSA. V was cut by 6 bases and J by 6 bases, with 18 bases left in between. The CDR3 coding sequence is TGTGCCAGCAGGCCGGCCGGGACAAGAGTTAATTCACCCCTCCACTTT. Protein sequence: CASRPAGTRVNSPLHF. The variable domain in full, completed from reference TRBV7-2 and TRBJ1-6, reads GAGVSQSPSNKVTEKGKDVELRCDPISGHTALYWYRQSLGQGLEFLIYFQGNSAPDKSGLPSDRFSAERTGGSVSTLTIQRTQQEDSAVYLCASRPAGTRVNSPLHFGNGTRLTVT.

The gene calls are TRBV19 and TRBJ1-5; D perhaps matches TRBD1 (6 bases). This CDR3 is 11 amino acids long. V shed 10 bases and J shed 4 bases, with 8 bases lying between them. Germline CDR1 is LNHDA and CDR2 is SQIVND (reference sequence). CDR3 nucleotide sequence: TGTGCCAATAGGGGGAATCAGCCCCAGCATTTT. Residues: CANRGNQPQHF.

This clone was counted between two and nine times. The rearrangement links TRBV6-6 to TRBJ1-4; TRBD1 might be the D (6 bases). Germline values: CDR1 MNHNY, CDR2 SVGAGI (reference sequence). This CDR3 spans 13 amino acids. V was cut by 2 bases and J by 8 bases, with 9 bases left in between. The CDR3 loop reads CASSYPGQEKLFF. The CDR3 DNA reads TGTGCCAGCAGTTACCCTGGACAGGAAAAACTGTTTTTT.

This clone was seen only a few times. Written as DNA, the CDR3 is TGTGCCAGCAGGGATACAGGGTTTGGCACAGATACGCAGTATTTT. This encodes CASRDTGFGTDTQYF. The V call is TRBV6-1, the J call TRBJ2-3; D is perhaps TRBD1 (6 bases). Per germline, CDR1 MNHNS and CDR2 SASEGT. This CDR3 spans 15 amino acids. Trimming shortened V by 6 bases and J by 1 base, and 14 bases separated the two germline ends.

The gene calls are TRBV11-3 and TRBJ2-5; no firm D call. Trimming removed 1 base at V and 5 bases at J, with 17 bases between. Germline V gene lookup returns CDR1 SGHNT and CDR2 YENEEA. The CDR3 sequence is 16 residues long. CDR3 DNA: TGTGCCAGCAGCTTAGCCCGGATTTCCCTCCGGGAGACCCAGTACTTC. This encodes CASSLARISLRETQYF.

This clone turned up a few times. The genes are TRBV7-2 and TRBJ1-5; a possible D gene is TRBD1 (5 bases). Trimming removed 5 bases from V and 3 bases from J, with 11 bases in between. The CDR3 consists of 14 residues. CDR1 is SGHTA, CDR2 FQGNSA, per germline. CDR3 sequence reads: CASSRDRNNQPQHF. Written as DNA, the CDR3 is TGTGCCAGCAGCCGAGACAGAAACAATCAGCCCCAGCATTTT.

This rearrangement joins TRBV5-4 to TRBJ2-1, with D possibly matching TRBD2 (5 bases). In germline, CDR1 is SGHNT, CDR2 YYREEE (reference sequence). Trimming took 4 bases from V and 10 from J, leaving 21 bases between them. The CDR3 has 15 amino acids. CDR3 sequence: CASSPAGLAPWEQFF. DNA of the CDR3: TGTGCCAGCAGCCCTGCTGGGCTAGCCCCGTGGGAGCAGTTCTTC.

This chain links TRBV2 with TRBJ1-6, with D unclear. V lost 7 bases to trimming and J lost 3 bases, with 7 bases between them. In germline, CDR1 is SNHLY, CDR2 FYNNEI. The length of the CDR3 is 13 residues. The CDR3, as DNA: TGTGCCAGCAAAGACGACTATAATTCACCCCTCCACTTT. Encoded protein: CASKDDYNSPLHF.

This clone was observed a few times. The rearrangement joins TRBV7-2 to TRBJ1-1, with no clear D. CDR3 length: 13 amino acids. Trimming removed 0 bases from V and 1 base from J, with 3 bases in between. Looked up from germline, CDR1 is SGHTA and CDR2 is FQGNSA. The CDR3 here is CASSLARNTEAFF. In DNA form, the CDR3 reads TGTGCCAGCAGCTTAGCGAGGAACACTGAAGCTTTCTTT. The variable domain in full, with the rest retrieved from reference TRBV7-2 and TRBJ1-1, is GAGVSQSPSNKVTEKGKDVELRCDPISGHTALYWYRQSLGQGLEFLIYFQGNSAPDKSGLPSDRFSAERTGGSVSTLTIQRTQQEDSAVYLCASSLARNTEAFFGQGTRLTVV.

This clone was picked up a small number of times. Other DNA sequences of this sample code for an identical CDR3. The genes are TRBV29-1 and TRBJ2-5, with TRBD2 matching 7 bases. The CDR3 is 18 amino acids. CDR1 and CDR2 from the germline V gene are SQVTM and ANQGSEA. V was pared by 7 bases and J by 3 bases, with 23 bases of the junction left unmatched. CDR3 sequence: CSARGGGGRSGRKETQYF. CDR3 coding DNA: TGCAGCGCCCGAGGTGGTGGCGGGAGAAGTGGTCGGAAAGAGACCCAGTACTTC.

This clone was picked up a small number of times. This sequence joins TRBV11-2 and TRBJ1-2; D is unclear. The CDR3 runs to 13 residues. Deletions cut 2 bases from V and 0 bases from J, with 4 bases between. The germline V gene has CDR1 SGHAT and CDR2 FQNNGV. In nucleotides, the CDR3 is TGTGCCAGCAGCTTAAGTACTAACTATGGCTACACCTTC. This codes for CASSLSTNYGYTF.

J is TRBJ1-1 and V is TRBV7-3; D may be TRBD1 (5 bases). Germline V CDR1 and CDR2: SGHTA, FQGTGA. Trimming left V 4 bases short and J 8 bases short, with 8 bases between. There are 11 residues in the CDR3. CDR3 residues: CASSSGAEAFF. The DNA for the CDR3 is TGTGCCAGCAGCTCCGGGGCCGAAGCTTTCTTT.

This clone was observed at least ten times. CDR3 sequence (DNA): TGTGCCAGTACCACTAGCGGGGGCTACAATGAGCAGTTCTTC. Protein: CASTTSGGYNEQFF. This sequence joins TRBV19 and TRBJ2-1, with 11 bases matching TRBD2. CDR3 length: 14 amino acids. CDR1 is LNHDA, CDR2 SQIVND, per germline (reference sequence). V gave up 7 bases and J gave up 3 bases; unmatched junction bases: 2. The variable domain in full, completed from reference TRBV19 and TRBJ2-1, reads DGGITQSPKYLFRKEGQNVTLSCEQNLNHDAMYWYRQDPGQGLRLIYYSQIVNDFQKGDIAEGYSVSREKKESFPLTVTSAQKNPTAFYLCASTTSGGYNEQFFGPGTRLTVL.

This clone was counted at least ten times. V is TRBV4-2 and J is TRBJ2-7; 13 bases line up with TRBD2. V lost 2 bases, J lost 3 bases, and 7 bases stayed unmatched. Germline V CDR1 and CDR2: LGHNA, YNFKEQ. The CDR3 runs to 17 residues. Written as DNA, the CDR3 is TGTGCCAGCAGCCAACTAGGACTAGCGGGAGAAAACTACGAGCAGTACTTC. As protein: CASSQLGLAGENYEQYF.

This clone showed up just a few times. V gene TRBV4-1 combines with J gene TRBJ1-1; 7 nucleotides match TRBD1. With V trimmed by 1 base and J by 6 bases, 11 bases remained unmatched. The CDR3 loop spans 16 amino acids. In germline, CDR1 is MGHRA, CDR2 YSYEKL. The CDR3 DNA sequence: TGCGCCAGCAGCCAAGTTGGGGACAGCGGACAATCTGAAGCTTTCTTT. Amino acids: CASSQVGDSGQSEAFF.

This clone was seen only a few times. The chain is built from TRBV6-6 and TRBJ1-2; TRBD1 aligns across 7 bases. Losses at the gene ends were 8 bases for V and 8 bases for J; bases not matched to a gene: 17. This CDR3 has 15 amino acids. Per germline, CDR1 MNHNY and CDR2 SVGAGI (reference sequence). CDR3 coding DNA: TGTGCCAGCCGTGGACAGGCTCGGAGTTCTGGGGGCTACACCTTC. Its protein product is CASRGQARSSGGYTF.

The table lists this clone with a count of one. V is TRBV4-1 and J is TRBJ1-1, with 11 bases identical to TRBD1. The CDR3 is 19 residues long. J gave up 0 bases and V 6 bases, and 15 bases lay outside the gene matches. From germline, CDR1 is MGHRA and CDR2 YSYEKL. CDR3 sequence (DNA): TGCGCCAGCAGAAACCCGGGACAGGGGGTGAAGGCGATGAACACTGAAGCTTTCTTT. Translation: CASRNPGQGVKAMNTEAFF.

This clone was detected a few times. The chain employs TRBV19 and TRBJ1-5; D is possibly TRBD1 (5 bases). V was pared by 3 bases and J by 9 bases, with 24 bases between. Looked up from germline, CDR1 is LNHDA and CDR2 is SQIVND (reference sequence). The CDR3 runs 17 residues. Here the CDR3 DNA reads TGTGCCAGTAGTATTGGGGCGGGCAGGGAGGTATCTGCGCCCCAGCATTTT. This translates into CASSIGAGREVSAPQHF.

This clone came up many times. The rearrangement uses TRBV4-3 and TRBJ1-2, with D possibly being TRBD1 (6 bases). CDR1 and CDR2 from the germline V gene are LGHNA and YSLEER. The V and J ends lost 3 bases and 5 bases respectively, with 13 bases between them. CDR3 length: 14 residues. The CDR3 DNA reads TGCGCCAGCAGCCATCAGGGACAAGAATATGGCTACACCTTC. This sequence encodes CASSHQGQEYGYTF.

The chain employs TRBV29-1 and TRBJ2-1; 15 bases line up with TRBD2. Trimming took 7 bases from V and 7 from J; bases not matched to a gene: 5. Germline values: CDR1 SQVTM, CDR2 ANQGSEA. This CDR3 has 14 amino acids. The CDR3 region is CSGWTSGRGNEQFF. The CDR3 bases are TGCAGCGGCTGGACTAGCGGGAGGGGTAATGAGCAGTTCTTC.